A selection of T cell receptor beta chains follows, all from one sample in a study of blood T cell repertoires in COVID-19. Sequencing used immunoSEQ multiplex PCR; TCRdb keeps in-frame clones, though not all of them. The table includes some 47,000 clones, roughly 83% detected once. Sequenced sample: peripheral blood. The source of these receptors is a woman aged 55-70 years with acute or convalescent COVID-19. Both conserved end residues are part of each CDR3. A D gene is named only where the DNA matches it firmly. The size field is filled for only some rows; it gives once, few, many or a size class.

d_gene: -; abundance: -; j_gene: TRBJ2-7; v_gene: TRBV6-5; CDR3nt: TGTGCCGCCGTAAGGGAGAACTCCTACGAGCAGTACTTC; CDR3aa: CAAVRENSYEQYF
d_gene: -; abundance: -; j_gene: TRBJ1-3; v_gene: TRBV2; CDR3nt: TGTGCCAGCAGGGGCGGGAGCTCTGGAAACACCATATATTTT; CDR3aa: CASRGGSSGNTIYF
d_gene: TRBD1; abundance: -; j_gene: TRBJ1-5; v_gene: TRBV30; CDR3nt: TGTGCCTGGAGTGTAGAGACAGGGGGCTTTCAGCCCCAGCATTTT; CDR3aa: CAWSVETGGFQPQHF
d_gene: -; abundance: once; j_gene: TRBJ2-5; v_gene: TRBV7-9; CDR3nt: TGTGCCAGCAGCTCTCATCAGGGGACCCAGTACTTC; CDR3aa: CASSSHQGTQYF
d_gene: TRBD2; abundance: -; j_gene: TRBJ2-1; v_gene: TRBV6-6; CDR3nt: TGTGCCAGCAGGGAAGGACTAGCGGGACACAATGAGCAGTTCTTC; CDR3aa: CASREGLAGHNEQFF
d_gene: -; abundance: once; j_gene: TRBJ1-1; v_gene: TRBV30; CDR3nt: TGTGCCTGGGGTGGGGGCCTGAACACTGAAGCTTTCTTT; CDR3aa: CAWGGGLNTEAFF
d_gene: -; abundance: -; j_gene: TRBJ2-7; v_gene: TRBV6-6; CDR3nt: TGTGCCAGCAGTTACTCGTCTGGGGCCCTCGGGGGAGAGCAGTACTTC; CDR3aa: CASSYSSGALGGEQYF
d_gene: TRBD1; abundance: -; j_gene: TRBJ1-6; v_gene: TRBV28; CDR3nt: TGTGCCAGCAGTCGTCGGGACAGGGCAAATTCACCCCTCCACTTT; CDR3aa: CASSRRDRANSPLHF
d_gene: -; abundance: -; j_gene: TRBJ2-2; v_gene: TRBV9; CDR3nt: TGTGCCAGCAGCGTAGGGCCGGGGAACACCGGGGAGCTGTTTTTT; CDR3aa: CASSVGPGNTGELFF
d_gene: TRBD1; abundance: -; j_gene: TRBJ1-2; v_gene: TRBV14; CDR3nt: TGTGCCAGCAGCCAACGACAGGGAGCTAACTATGGCTACACCTTC; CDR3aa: CASSQRQGANYGYTF
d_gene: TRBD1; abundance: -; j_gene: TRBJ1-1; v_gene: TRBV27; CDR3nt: TGTGCCAGCAGCAGGGGGCAAAACATGAACACTGAAGCTTTCTTT; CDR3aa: CASSRGQNMNTEAFF
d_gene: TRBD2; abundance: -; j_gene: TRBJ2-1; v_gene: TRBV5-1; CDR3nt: TGCGCCAGCAGCTTAACTAGCGCCTACTCTGCCCCTACTGAGCAGTTCTTC; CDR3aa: CASSLTSAYSAPTEQFF
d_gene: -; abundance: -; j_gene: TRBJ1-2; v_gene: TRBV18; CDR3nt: TGTGCCAGCTCACCCGGGGTTGGCAGACCTAACTATGGCTACACCTTC; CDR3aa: CASSPGVGRPNYGYTF
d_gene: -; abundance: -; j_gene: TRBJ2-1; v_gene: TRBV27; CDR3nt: TGTGCCAGCAGTCCTACCGAAATTCGGGGGAATGAGCAGTTCTTC; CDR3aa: CASSPTEIRGNEQFF
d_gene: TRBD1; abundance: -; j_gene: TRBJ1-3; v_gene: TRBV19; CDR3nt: TGTGCCAGTACCCGGTGGGACAGGGGGAACACCATATATTTT; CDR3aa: CASTRWDRGNTIYF
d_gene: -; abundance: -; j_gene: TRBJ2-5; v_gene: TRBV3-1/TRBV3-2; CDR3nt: TGTGCCAGCAGCCATCGGGGGGCGGAGACCCAGTACTTC; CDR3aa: CASSHRGAETQYF
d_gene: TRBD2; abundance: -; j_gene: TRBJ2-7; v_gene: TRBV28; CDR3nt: TGTGCCAGCAGCCCGACGGGACTAGCGGGAAACTACGAGCAGTACTTC; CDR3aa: CASSPTGLAGNYEQYF
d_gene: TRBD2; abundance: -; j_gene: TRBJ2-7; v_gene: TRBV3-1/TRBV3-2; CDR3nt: TGTGCCAGCAGCCCCGAACACGGACTAGCGGGAAAGTACGAGCAGTACTTC; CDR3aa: CASSPEHGLAGKYEQYF
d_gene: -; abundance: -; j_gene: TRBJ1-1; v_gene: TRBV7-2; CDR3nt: TGTGCCAGCAGCTTAGTTCGGAACACTGAAGCTTTCTTT; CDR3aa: CASSLVRNTEAFF
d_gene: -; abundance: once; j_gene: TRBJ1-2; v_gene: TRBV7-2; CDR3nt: TGTGCCAGCAGTCGGGGGGCTAACTATGGCTACACCTTC; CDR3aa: CASSRGANYGYTF
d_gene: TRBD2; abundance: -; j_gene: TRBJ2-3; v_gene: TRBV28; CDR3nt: TGTGCCAGCAGTTTCGATAGGACTAGCGGGAGCACAGATACGCAGTATTTT; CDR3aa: CASSFDRTSGSTDTQYF
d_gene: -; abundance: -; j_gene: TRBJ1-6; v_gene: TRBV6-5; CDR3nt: TGTGCCAGCATGACGACTGTGTTTTCACCCCTCCACTTT; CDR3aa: CASMTTVFSPLHF
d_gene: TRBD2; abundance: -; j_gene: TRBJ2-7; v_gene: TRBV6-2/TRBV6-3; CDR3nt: TGTGCCAGCAGCAGTAGGACTAGCGGGACCTCCTACGAGCAGTACTTC; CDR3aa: CASSSRTSGTSYEQYF
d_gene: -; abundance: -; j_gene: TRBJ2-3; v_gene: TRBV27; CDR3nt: TGTGCCAGCCCAGGGGATACGCAGTATTTT; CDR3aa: CASPGDTQYF
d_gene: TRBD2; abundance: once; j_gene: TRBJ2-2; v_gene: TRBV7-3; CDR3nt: TGTGCCAGCAGCTTATTCGGACTAGAAACCGGGGAGCTGTTTTTT; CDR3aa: CASSLFGLETGELFF
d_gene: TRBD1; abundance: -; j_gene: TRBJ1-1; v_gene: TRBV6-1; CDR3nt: TGTGCCAGCAGCCGGGGACAGGGAGGGAACACTGAAGCTTTCTTT; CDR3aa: CASSRGQGGNTEAFF
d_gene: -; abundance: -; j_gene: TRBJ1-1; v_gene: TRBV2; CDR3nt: TGTGCCAGCAGGGTGGCTGGACAAATGAACACTGAAGCTTTCTTT; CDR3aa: CASRVAGQMNTEAFF
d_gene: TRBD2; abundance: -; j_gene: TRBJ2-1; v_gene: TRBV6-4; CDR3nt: TGTGCCATCGACGGGACTAGGAGCTACAATGAGCAGTTCTTC; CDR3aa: CAIDGTRSYNEQFF
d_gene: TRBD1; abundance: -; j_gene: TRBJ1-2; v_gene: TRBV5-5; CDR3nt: TGTGCCAGCAGCTTCGGGTCCGGACAGGGGTATGGCTACACCTTC; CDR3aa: CASSFGSGQGYGYTF
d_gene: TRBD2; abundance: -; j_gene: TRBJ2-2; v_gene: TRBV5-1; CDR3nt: TGCGCCAGCAGGGTCAGGTCTAGCGGGAACACCGGGGAGCTGTTTTTT; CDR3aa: CASRVRSSGNTGELFF
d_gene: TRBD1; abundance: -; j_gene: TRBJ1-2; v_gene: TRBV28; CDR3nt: TGTGCCAGCAGTACCCAGGGGTGGGACAGGGCCCTCTGGAGTCATGGCTACACCTTC; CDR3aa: CASSTQGWDRALWSHGYTF
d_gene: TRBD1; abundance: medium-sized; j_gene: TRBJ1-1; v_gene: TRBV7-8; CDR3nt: TGTGCCAGCCAGGGACAGGGGAACACTGAAGCTTTCTTT; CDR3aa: CASQGQGNTEAFF
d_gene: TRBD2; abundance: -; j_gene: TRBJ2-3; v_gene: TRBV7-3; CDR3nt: TGTGCCAGCAGCCAAACGGGGGGATCTAGCACAGATACGCAGTATTTT; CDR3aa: CASSQTGGSSTDTQYF
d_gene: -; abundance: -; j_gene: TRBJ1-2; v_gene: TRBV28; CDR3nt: TGTGCCAGCAGTCTTACAGGGAAAAGTTATGGCTACACCTTC; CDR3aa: CASSLTGKSYGYTF
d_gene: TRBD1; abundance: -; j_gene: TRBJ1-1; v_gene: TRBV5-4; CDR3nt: TGTGCCAGCAGCTTCGACAGGGCATACACTGAAGCTTTCTTT; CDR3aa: CASSFDRAYTEAFF
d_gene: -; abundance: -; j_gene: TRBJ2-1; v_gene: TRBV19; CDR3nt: TGTGCCAGTAGTATCAGTGGGACATACTACAATGAGCAGTTCTTC; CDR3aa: CASSISGTYYNEQFF
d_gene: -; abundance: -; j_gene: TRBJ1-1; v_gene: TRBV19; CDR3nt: TGTGCCAGTAGTATCAGGGGCACTGAAGCTTTCTTT; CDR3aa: CASSIRGTEAFF
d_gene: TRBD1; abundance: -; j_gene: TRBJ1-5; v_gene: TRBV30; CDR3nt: TGTGCCTGGAGTGTAGACAGGGGAGGTCAGCCCCAGCATTTT; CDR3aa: CAWSVDRGGQPQHF
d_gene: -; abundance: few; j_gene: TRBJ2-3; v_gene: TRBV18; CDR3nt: TGTGCCAGCTCACCTGCGACGGGAAGCACAGATACGCAGTATTTT; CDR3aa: CASSPATGSTDTQYF
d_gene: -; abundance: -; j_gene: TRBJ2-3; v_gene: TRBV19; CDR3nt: TGTGCCAGTAGTCTCGGGACAGATACGCAGTATTTT; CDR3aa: CASSLGTDTQYF
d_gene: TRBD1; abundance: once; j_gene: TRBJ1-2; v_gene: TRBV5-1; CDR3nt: TGCGCCAGCAGCCCATCGCCGGGACAGGGCTATGGCTACACCTTC; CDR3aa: CASSPSPGQGYGYTF
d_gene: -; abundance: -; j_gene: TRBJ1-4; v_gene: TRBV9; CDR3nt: TGTGCCAGCAGCGTAGGAAGGGGTGCAACTAATGAAAAACTGTTTTTT; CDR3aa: CASSVGRGATNEKLFF
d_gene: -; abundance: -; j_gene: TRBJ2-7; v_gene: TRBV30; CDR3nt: TGTGCCTGGAGTGTGTGGCGGGGGCAATACCCCGAGCAGTACTTC; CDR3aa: CAWSVWRGQYPEQYF
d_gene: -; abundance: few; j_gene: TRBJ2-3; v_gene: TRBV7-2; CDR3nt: TGTGCCAGCAGCTTAGCTCGGGGTAAAAAAATCACAGATACGCAGTATTTT; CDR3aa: CASSLARGKKITDTQYF
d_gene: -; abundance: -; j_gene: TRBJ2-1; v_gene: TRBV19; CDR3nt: TGTGCCAGTAGTGTCTATATCAACAATGAGCAGTTCTTC; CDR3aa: CASSVYINNEQFF
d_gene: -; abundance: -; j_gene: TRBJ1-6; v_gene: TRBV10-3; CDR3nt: TGTGCCATCAGTGTCGAGGACACGGCGACACCCCTCCACTTT; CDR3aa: CAISVEDTATPLHF
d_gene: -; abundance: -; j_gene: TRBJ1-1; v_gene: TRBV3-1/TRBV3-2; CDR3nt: TGTGCCAGCAGCCAAGCTGGGGGGTGGACTGAAGCTTTCTTT; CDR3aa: CASSQAGGWTEAFF
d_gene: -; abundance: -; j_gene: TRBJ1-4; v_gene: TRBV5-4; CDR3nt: TGTGCCAGCAGCTCTGTCGGTGCAACTAATGAAAAACTGTTTTTT; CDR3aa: CASSSVGATNEKLFF
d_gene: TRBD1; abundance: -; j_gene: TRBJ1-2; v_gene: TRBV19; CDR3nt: TGTGCCAGCAATCCAACAGGGGAAGGGTATGGCTACACCTTC; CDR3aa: CASNPTGEGYGYTF
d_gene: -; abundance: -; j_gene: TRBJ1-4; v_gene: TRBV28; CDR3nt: TGTGCCAGCAGAAAGACGGGGGGGTTGAGGGAAAAACTGTTTTTT; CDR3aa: CASRKTGGLREKLFF